Presented here are 30 T cell receptor beta chains from one specimen sequenced in a study of T cell repertoires in cytomegalovirus infection. Their target antigens are unknown. TCRdb analysed the reads with MiXCR anew, one entry per CDR3 protein. Here the sample spans about 220,000 distinct CDR3 sequences, roughly two fifths being singletons. The input for sequencing was CD8+ T cells from cultured PBMCs, taken from culture after CMV antigen stimulation. Receptor source: a human donor in good health (CMV status not recorded). Some clones in this sample may be carry-over from other donors' samples.

The V call is TRBV20-1, the J call TRBJ2-3; 9 nucleotides agree with TRBD1. Germline CDR1 is DFQATT and CDR2 is SNEGSKA (reference sequence). CDR3 size: 14 residues. Germline trimming cut 3 bases from V and 5 bases from J; bases unmatched to any gene: 6. CDR3 sequence: CSARTTGGKDTQYF. In nucleotides, the CDR3 is TGCAGTGCTAGGACGACAGGGGGTAAAGATACGCAGTATTTT.

This clonotype was counted a single time. An end of the junction differs from the germline gene, which may be a read error. The chain recombines TRBV9 with TRBJ2-7; D uncertain. Germline-derived CDR1 and CDR2 are SGDLS and YYNGEE. The CDR3 totals 14 residues. The CDR3 loop is CASSVVPASNEQYF. The DNA of the CDR3 is TGTGCCAGCAGCGTAGTCCCAGCCTCCAACGAGCAGTACTTC. The variable domain in full, with the rest retrieved from reference TRBV9 and TRBJ2-7, is DSGVTQTPKHLITATGQRVTLRCSPRSGDLSVYWYQQSLDQGLQFLIQYYNGEERAKGNILERFSAQQFPDLHSELNLSSLELGDSALYFCASSVVPASNEQYFGPGTRLTVT.

The genes are TRBV6-6 and TRBJ2-3; no clear D gene. The CDR3 has 14 amino acids. Trimming took 5 bases from V and 3 from J, leaving 12 bases between them. Germline CDR1 reads MNHNY; CDR2 reads SVGAGI (reference sequence). The CDR3 here is CASSAGRPTDTQYF. The CDR3 nucleotides read TGTGCCAGCAGTGCTGGACGTCCTACAGATACGCAGTATTTT.

This clonotype was observed many times. V is TRBV7-6 and J is TRBJ2-7; 7 bases are a match to TRBD2. The germline V gene encodes CDR1 SGHVS and CDR2 FNYEAQ. The CDR3 contains 14 residues. Trimming at V came to 5 bases and at J to 0 bases, leaving 4 bases not matched to a gene. CDR3 in amino acids: CASSRGGSSYEQYF. CDR3 DNA sequence: TGTGCCAGCAGCCGCGGGGGAAGCTCCTACGAGCAGTACTTC.

This clonotype was counted only a few times. This chain uses TRBV7-3 with TRBJ1-1, with D perhaps matching TRBD1 (5 bases). The V end lost 5 bases, the J end lost 4 bases, and 17 bases lay between the germline ends. CDR1 SGHTA and CDR2 FQGTGA come from the germline V gene. This CDR3 has 15 amino acids. This CDR3 reads CASSPEWGIRTEAFF. The CDR3 nucleotides are TGTGCCAGCAGCCCTGAGTGGGGGATTCGCACTGAAGCTTTCTTT.

This clonotype was counted between two and nine times. This chain uses TRBV27 with TRBJ2-3; 7 bases match TRBD1. This CDR3 has 15 residues. With V trimmed by 0 bases and J by 5 bases, 5 bases remained unmatched. Germline V gene lookup returns CDR1 MNHEY and CDR2 SMNVEV (reference sequence). The CDR3 here is CASSLSSYRGDTQYF. The CDR3 nucleotides read TGTGCCAGCAGTTTATCGAGTTACAGGGGAGATACGCAGTATTTT.

The chain is built from TRBV18 and TRBJ2-3; 7 nucleotides align to TRBD1. The V gene end was trimmed by 6 bases and the J gene end by 3 bases; junction bases not matched to a gene: 18. Germline V gene data show CDR1 as KGHSH and CDR2 as LQKENI. This CDR3 is built from 18 residues. The CDR3 DNA reads TGTGCCAGCTCGCCCGGACAGGTTACCCTGAGGGTAACAGATACGCAGTATTTT. Translating it yields CASSPGQVTLRVTDTQYF. The full variable domain, with the rest looked up from reference TRBV18 and TRBJ2-3, is NAGVMQNPRHLVRRRGQEARLRCSPMKGHSHVYWYRQLPEEGLKFMVYLQKENIIDESGMPKERFSAEFPKEGPSILRIQQVVRGDSAAYFCASSPGQVTLRVTDTQYFGPGTRLTVL.

The chain has TRBV7-8 and TRBJ2-2; D is perhaps TRBD1 (5 bases). V lost 6 bases, J lost 0 bases, and 11 bases lay in between. The CDR3 consists of 15 residues. Germline CDR1 SGHVS, CDR2 FQNEAQ. The DNA of the CDR3 is TGTGCCAGCAGGCCGACAGTCGCGAACACCGGGGAGCTGTTTTTT. It codes for CASRPTVANTGELFF.

The gene calls are TRBV30 and TRBJ2-1; no reliable D call. From germline, CDR1 is GTSNPN and CDR2 SVGIG (reference sequence). Trimming shortened V by 6 bases and J by 10 bases, and 16 bases separated the two germline ends. The CDR3 spans 12 residues. CDR3 residues: CACSPARREQFF. CDR3 nucleotides: TGTGCCTGTAGCCCCGCCCGCAGAGAGCAGTTCTTC.

The CDR3 is CSVDEGRGQPQHF. DNA of the CDR3: TGCAGCGTTGACGAGGGTAGAGGTCAGCCCCAGCATTTT. The rearrangement uses TRBV29-1 and TRBJ1-5; D not resolved. The V end was cut by 3 bases, the J end by 6 bases, with 12 bases between. Germline V lookup: CDR1 SQVTM, CDR2 ANQGSEA. There are 13 residues in the CDR3.

This clonotype was counted a single time. This chain links TRBV7-9 with TRBJ1-5, with 8 bases fitting TRBD1. Germline values: CDR1 SEHNR, CDR2 FQNEAQ (reference sequence). The CDR3 has 14 residues. The V segment lost 4 bases and the J segment 6 bases; nucleotides outside the gene matches: 5. The CDR3, as DNA: TGTGCCAGCAGCTCAGGGGGCCGAAGTCAGCCCCAGCATTTT. Its protein product is CASSSGGRSQPQHF.

This rearrangement joins TRBV12-3 or TRBV12-4 to TRBJ2-5, with 7 bases that match TRBD2. The CDR3 contains 15 residues. Trimming at V came to 4 bases and at J to 0 bases, leaving 5 bases not matched to a gene. The CDR3, as DNA: TGTGCCAGCAGTTCGGTAGCGGGTGACCAAGAGACCCAGTACTTC. This encodes CASSSVAGDQETQYF.

The chain couples TRBV5-6 to TRBJ1-1; D is unclear. V dropped 4 bases and J dropped 6 bases, with 13 bases sitting between them. Germline V lookup: CDR1 SGHDT, CDR2 YYEEEE. This CDR3 spans 13 amino acids. The CDR3 sequence: CASSLATLSEAFF. The CDR3 nucleotides are TGTGCCAGCAGCCTGGCGACTCTCTCTGAAGCTTTCTTT.

The CDR3: CSVEAVTSGLYEQYF. CDR3 coding DNA: TGCAGCGTTGAAGCGGTGACTAGCGGGCTCTACGAGCAGTACTTC. This chain uses TRBV29-1 with TRBJ2-7; 10 bases are shared with TRBD2. Trimming removed 1 base from V and 3 bases from J; junction bases left unmatched: 6. CDR3 size: 15 residues. In germline, CDR1 is SQVTM, CDR2 ANQGSEA.

This clonotype was seen a few times. The chain has TRBV6-6 and TRBJ2-7; TRBD1 matches at 9 bases. The CDR3 runs 15 residues. V dropped 6 bases and J dropped 2; count of bases not matched to a gene: 8. Germline V gene lookup returns CDR1 MNHNY and CDR2 SVGAGI (reference sequence). The CDR3 protein is CASRNPGQGTYEQYF. In nucleotides, the CDR3 is TGTGCCAGCAGGAATCCGGGACAGGGAACCTACGAGCAGTACTTC.

The chain employs TRBV6-6 and TRBJ2-1, with D possibly being TRBD1 (6 bases). This CDR3 spans 13 amino acids. V dropped 6 bases and J dropped 2 bases, with 8 bases sitting between them. Germline-derived CDR1 and CDR2 are MNHNY and SVGAGI (reference sequence). In nucleotides, the CDR3 is TGTGCCAGCAGAGGGACACCCTACAATGAGCAGTTCTTC. Translating it yields CASRGTPYNEQFF.

The J gene is TRBJ2-7, the V gene TRBV9; D gene uncertain. The CDR3 has 15 residues. Per the germline V gene, CDR1 is SGDLS and CDR2 is YYNGEE. Trimming shortened V by 0 bases and J by 0 bases, and 10 bases separated the two germline ends. CDR3 loop: CASSVGPESSYEQYF. CDR3 DNA sequence: TGTGCCAGCAGCGTAGGTCCGGAGTCCTCCTACGAGCAGTACTTC.

The rearrangement links TRBV6-8 to TRBJ1-1, with TRBD1 matching 7 bases. The CDR3 runs 18 residues. The J segment lost 6 bases and the V segment lost 4 bases, leaving 20 bases of the junction unmatched. Germline V gene sequence: CDR1 MNHGY, CDR2 SAAAGT. CDR3 loop: CASSSRIGTAGWGAEAFF. Here the CDR3 DNA reads TGTGCCAGCAGTTCGCGAATCGGGACAGCGGGATGGGGGGCTGAAGCTTTCTTT.

Sample share makes this clonotype medium-sized. The chain recombines TRBV4-1 with TRBJ2-1; 7 positions match TRBD2. The CDR3 has 17 residues. V was clipped by 2 bases and J by 5 bases; unmatched bases: 12. From germline, CDR1 is MGHRA and CDR2 YSYEKL. The CDR3 sequence is CASSQTPLAAFNNEQFF. CDR3 nucleotides: TGCGCCAGCAGCCAAACCCCTCTAGCGGCCTTTAACAATGAGCAGTTCTTC.

This clonotype has a count of ten or more. V and J are TRBV7-8 and TRBJ1-1, with a weak D call TRBD1 (5 bases). The CDR3 is 16 residues long. Germline assignment: CDR1 SGHVS and CDR2 FQNEAQ. Trimming shortened V by 2 bases and J by 1 base, and 14 bases separated the two germline ends. Here the CDR3 reads CASSLRGIKANTEAFF. CDR3 coding DNA: TGTGCCAGCAGCTTACGGGGGATTAAAGCGAACACTGAAGCTTTCTTT.

The rearrangement joins TRBV7-6 to TRBJ2-5; 13 bases map to TRBD2. This CDR3 is built from 16 residues. Germline V gene data show CDR1 as SGHVS and CDR2 as FNYEAQ. The ends lost 1 base at V and 5 bases at J; junction bases unmatched: 4. DNA for the CDR3: TGTGCCAGCAGCTTAGGAGGACTAGCGGGAGCTGAGACCCAGTACTTC. Protein: CASSLGGLAGAETQYF.

This clonotype occurred once. This chain's CDR3 is CASSRNRPRLNTEAFF. CDR3 DNA: TGTGCCAGCAGTCGAAACCGCCCCCGGTTGAACACTGAAGCTTTCTTT. The genes are TRBV6-2 or TRBV6-3 and TRBJ1-1; the D is unclear. The germline gives CDR1 MNHEY, CDR2 SVGEGT. The length of the CDR3 is 16 residues. Trimming pared 5 bases from V and 0 bases from J, leaving 16 bases between.

This clonotype occurred a few times. This chain uses TRBV4-2 with TRBJ1-1; D is unresolved. Between the trimmed V and J ends, which lost 3 bases and 4 bases, there was a span of 3 bases. CDR1 is LGHNA, CDR2 YNFKEQ, per germline. The CDR3 has 11 residues. The CDR3 here is CASSHGTEAFF. CDR3 DNA sequence: TGTGCCAGCAGCCACGGCACTGAAGCTTTCTTT.

This chain uses TRBV2 with TRBJ2-1; the D gene is possibly TRBD1 (6 bases). The germline V and J ends were trimmed by 8 bases and 4 bases, with 9 bases remaining between them. The V gene's germline CDR1 is SNHLY and CDR2 FYNNEI. The CDR3 contains 12 residues. CDR3 residues: CASHGQYNEQFF. The CDR3 region has the DNA TGTGCCAGCCACGGACAGTACAATGAGCAGTTCTTC.

The chain combines TRBV6-6 with TRBJ2-1; TRBD2 agrees at 10 bases. Germline CDR1 and CDR2: MNHNY and SVGAGI (reference sequence). J gave up 1 base and V 7 bases, and 10 bases lay outside the gene matches. This CDR3 contains 17 residues. The CDR3 sequence is CASIPLEREGSYNEQFF. The DNA for the CDR3 is TGTGCCAGCATTCCACTAGAGCGGGAGGGGTCCTACAATGAGCAGTTCTTC.

The V and J genes are TRBV12-5 and TRBJ2-1; 7 bases align to TRBD1. V was clipped by 1 base and J by 9 bases; unmatched bases: 3. CDR3 length: 13 residues. Germline lookup yields CDR1 LGHNT and CDR2 FRNRAP. CDR3 nucleotides: TGTGCTAGTGGTTTGGCCCGGACAGGTGAGCAGTTCTTC. It yields the protein CASGLARTGEQFF.

This clonotype was observed a few times. The V gene is TRBV4-2, the J gene TRBJ2-2, with TRBD2 matching over 9 bases. The trim removed 5 bases at V and 2 bases at J, leaving 9 bases unmatched. This CDR3 is built from 17 residues. CDR1 is LGHNA, CDR2 YNFKEQ, per germline. For the CDR3, the DNA is TGTGCCAGCAGCGACGAGCAACTAGCGGGCAACACCGGGGAGCTGTTTTTT. As protein: CASSDEQLAGNTGELFF.

The genes are TRBV4-2 and TRBJ2-3, with a weak D call TRBD2 (7 bases). V gave up 4 bases and J gave up 3 bases, with 20 bases separating them. The CDR3 consists of 17 residues. Germline V gives CDR1 LGHNA, CDR2 YNFKEQ. The CDR3 is CASSPGGGGPRTDTQYF. In DNA form, the CDR3 reads TGTGCCAGCAGCCCTGGCGGGGGCGGCCCTAGGACAGATACGCAGTATTTT.

The V call is TRBV27, the J call TRBJ1-5; D remains ambiguous. The CDR3 has 15 amino acids. Trimming removed 5 bases at V and 2 bases at J, with 13 bases between. In germline, CDR1 is MNHEY, CDR2 SMNVEV (reference sequence). The chain's CDR3 is CASSKEGMRNQPQHF. CDR3 DNA sequence: TGTGCCAGCAGTAAGGAGGGAATGCGCAATCAGCCCCAGCATTTT.

The V gene is TRBV6-5, the J gene TRBJ2-7; 8 nucleotides align to TRBD2. Germline lookup yields CDR1 MNHEY and CDR2 SVGAGI. The trim removed 8 bases at V and 5 bases at J, leaving 8 bases unmatched. The CDR3 loop spans 13 amino acids. CDR3 region: CASCPGGANEQYF. Written as DNA, the CDR3 is TGTGCCAGCTGCCCCGGGGGGGCCAACGAGCAGTACTTC.